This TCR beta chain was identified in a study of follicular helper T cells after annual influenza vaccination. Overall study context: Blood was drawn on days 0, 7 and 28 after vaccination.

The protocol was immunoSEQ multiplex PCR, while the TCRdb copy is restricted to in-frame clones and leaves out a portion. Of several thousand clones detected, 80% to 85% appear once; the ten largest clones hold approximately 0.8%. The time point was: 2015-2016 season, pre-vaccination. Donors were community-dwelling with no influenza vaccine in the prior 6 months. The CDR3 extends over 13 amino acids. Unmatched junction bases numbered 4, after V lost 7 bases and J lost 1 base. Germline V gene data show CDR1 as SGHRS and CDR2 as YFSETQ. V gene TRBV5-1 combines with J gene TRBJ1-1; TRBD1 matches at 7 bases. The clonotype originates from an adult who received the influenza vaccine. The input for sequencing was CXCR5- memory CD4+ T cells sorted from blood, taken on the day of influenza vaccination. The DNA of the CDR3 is TGCGCCAGCTCGGGACAGCCGAACACTGAAGCTTTCTTT. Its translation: CASSGQPNTEAFF.